The 10 T cell receptor beta chains reported below all come from one sample, sequenced in a study of control samples from healthy donors and cancer patients. This table comes from immunoSEQ multiplex PCR, and its TCRdb copy is limited to in-frame clones, with some not included. This sample yields 110,000 to 150,000 clones, of which around 85% are seen a single time; around 8.2% belongs to the top ten. Specimen: blood. Every receptor here comes from a woman aged 25 to 39 in good health.

The chain is built from TRBV12-3 or TRBV12-4 and TRBJ2-7, with D tentatively TRBD2 (6 bases). Trimming took 3 bases from V and 3 from J, leaving 9 bases between them. This CDR3 has 13 amino acids. DNA for the CDR3: TGTGCCAGCAGTTTCGGACTAAACTACGAGCAGTACTTC. Its protein is CASSFGLNYEQYF.

CDR3 sequence reads: CASSPRQGAGYGYTF. The CDR3 DNA sequence: TGTGCCAGCAGCCCGCGACAGGGGGCGGGTTATGGCTACACCTTC. This chain joins TRBV5-6 and TRBJ1-2, with 10 bases aligning to TRBD1. There are 15 residues in the CDR3. CDR1 is SGHDT, CDR2 YYEEEE, per germline. V was clipped by 4 bases and J by 5 bases; unmatched bases: 8.

V and J are TRBV2 and TRBJ2-5; D not resolved. Germline V gives CDR1 SNHLY, CDR2 FYNNEI. V gave up 8 bases and J gave up 4 bases, with 14 bases separating them. This CDR3 has 13 amino acids. The CDR3 bases are TGTGCCAGCCAGAGGAGCAGGTCAGAGACCCAGTACTTC. Amino acids: CASQRSRSETQYF.

V usage is TRBV5-6 and J usage is TRBJ2-1, with D unresolved. Trimming took off 4 bases at V and 1 base at J, with 12 bases between the two ends. Germline CDR1 reads SGHDT; CDR2 reads YYEEEE. CDR3 size: 15 residues. DNA of the CDR3: TGTGCCAGCAGCCCCCCCCTGATATCCTACAATGAGCAGTTCTTC. Protein product: CASSPPLISYNEQFF. The full variable domain, with the rest looked up from reference TRBV5-6 and TRBJ2-1, is DAGVTQSPTHLIKTRGQQVTLRCSPKSGHDTVSWYQQALGQGPQFIFQYYEEEERQRGNFPDRFSGHQFPNYSSELNVNALLLGDSALYLCASSPPLISYNEQFFGPGTRLTVL.

V is TRBV28 and J is TRBJ1-5; a possible D gene is TRBD1 (5 bases). Trimming took off 6 bases at V and 1 base at J, with 13 bases between the two ends. Per germline, CDR1 MDHEN and CDR2 SYDVKM. The CDR3 sequence is 15 residues long. DNA for the CDR3: TGTGCCAGCAGGGGATACGGGGGGAGCAATCAGCCCCAGCATTTT. Amino acids: CASRGYGGSNQPQHF. The full variable domain, its missing parts supplied by reference TRBV28 and TRBJ1-5, is DVKVTQSSRYLVKRTGEKVFLECVQDMDHENMFWYRQDPGLGLRLIYFSYDVKMKEKGDIPEGYSVSREKKERFSLILESASTNQTSMYLCASRGYGGSNQPQHFGDGTRLSIL.

The V call is TRBV30, the J call TRBJ1-6; the D gene is possibly TRBD1 (5 bases). Trimming left V 3 bases short and J 11 bases short, with 11 bases between. The CDR3 has 12 residues. Germline CDR1 and CDR2: GTSNPN and SVGIG (reference sequence). The CDR3 DNA reads TGTGCCTGGAGCCCACTAGGGGCACCCCTCCACTTT. Translating it yields CAWSPLGAPLHF.

The CDR3 spells CASSVNSRDTQYF. The CDR3 nucleotides read TGTGCCAGCAGTGTAAATAGTAGAGATACGCAGTATTTT. The rearrangement links TRBV2 to TRBJ2-3; no clear D. Germline assignment: CDR1 SNHLY and CDR2 FYNNEI. The CDR3 contains 13 residues. V was cut by 4 bases and J by 5 bases, with 10 bases left in between.

The chain employs TRBV6-1 and TRBJ1-5; D not certain. There are 16 residues in the CDR3. Per germline, CDR1 MNHNS and CDR2 SASEGT. V was shortened by 6 bases and J by 0 bases, with 15 bases between the two germline ends. As DNA, the CDR3 is TGTGCCAGCAGGGAAAGAGGAGGGTATAGCAATCAGCCCCAGCATTTT. Encoded protein: CASRERGGYSNQPQHF.

V is TRBV3-1 (or the pseudogene TRBV3-2) and J is TRBJ1-1, with a weak D call TRBD1 (6 bases). Trimming shortened V by 2 bases and J by 7 bases, and 11 bases separated the two germline ends. Germline CDR1 and CDR2: LGHDT and YNNKEL (reference sequence). The CDR3 is made up of 13 amino acids. The CDR3 nucleotides read TGTGCCAGCAGCCAAATCAAACAGGGTGAAGCTTTCTTT. Its protein is CASSQIKQGEAFF.

On this clone: The sample carries other DNA sequences with the same CDR3. V usage is TRBV5-1 and J usage is TRBJ2-3; 11 bases fit TRBD2. This CDR3 is built from 16 residues. The J segment lost 0 bases and the V segment lost 4 bases, leaving 4 bases of the junction unmatched. Per germline, CDR1 SGHRS and CDR2 YFSETQ. In nucleotides, the CDR3 is TGCGCCAGCAGCCCCTCTAGCGGGAGGAGCACAGATACGCAGTATTTT. Its protein is CASSPSSGRSTDTQYF.